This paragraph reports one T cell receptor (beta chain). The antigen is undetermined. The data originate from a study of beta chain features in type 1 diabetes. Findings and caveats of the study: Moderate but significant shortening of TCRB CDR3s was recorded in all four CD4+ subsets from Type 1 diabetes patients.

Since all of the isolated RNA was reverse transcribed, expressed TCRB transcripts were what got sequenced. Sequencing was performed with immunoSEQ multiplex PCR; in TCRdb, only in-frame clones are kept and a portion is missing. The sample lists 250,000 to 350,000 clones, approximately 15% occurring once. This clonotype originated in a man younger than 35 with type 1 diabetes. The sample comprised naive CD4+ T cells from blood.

The CDR3 protein is CASGTDSINYGYTF. The CDR3 DNA reads as TGTGCCAGCGGAACGGACAGCATAAACTATGGCTACACCTTC. V gene TRBV28 combines with J gene TRBJ1-2; perhaps TRBD1 as D (6 bases). CDR1 MDHEN and CDR2 SYDVKM come from the germline V gene. This CDR3 region has 14 residues. Deletions cut 8 bases from V and 2 bases from J, with 15 bases between.